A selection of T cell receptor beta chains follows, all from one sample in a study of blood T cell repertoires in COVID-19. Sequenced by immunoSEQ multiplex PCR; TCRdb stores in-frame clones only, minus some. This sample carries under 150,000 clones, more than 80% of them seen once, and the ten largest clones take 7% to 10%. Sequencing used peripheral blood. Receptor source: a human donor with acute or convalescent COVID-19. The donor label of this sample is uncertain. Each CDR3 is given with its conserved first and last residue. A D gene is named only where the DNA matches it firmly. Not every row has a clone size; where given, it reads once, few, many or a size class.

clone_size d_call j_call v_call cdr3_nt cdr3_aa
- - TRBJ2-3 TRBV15 TGTGCCACCAGCAGGGTATTGACAGGTTCCTTCACAGATACGCAGTATTTT CATSRVLTGSFTDTQYF
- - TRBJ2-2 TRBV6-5 TGTGCCAGCATGGGGCCGACGCCCGGGGAGCTGTTTTTT CASMGPTPGELFF
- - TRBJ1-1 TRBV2 TGTGCCAGCAGTGGAGAGTCGAACACTGAAGCTTTCTTT CASSGESNTEAFF
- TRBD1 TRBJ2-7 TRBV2 TGTGCCAGCAGTGAAGCACCGGACAGGCCTTCCTCCTACGAGCAGTACTTC CASSEAPDRPSSYEQYF
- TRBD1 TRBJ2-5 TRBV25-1 TGTGCCAGCAGTGAGGGGGGACAGGCCTCGAGGGAGACCCAGTACTTC CASSEGGQASRETQYF
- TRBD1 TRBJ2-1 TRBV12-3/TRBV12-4 TGTGCCAGCACCGCCGACAGGGGGAATGAGCAGTTCTTC CASTADRGNEQFF
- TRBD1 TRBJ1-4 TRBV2 TGTGCCAGCAGGACAGGGCCTGAAAAACTGTTTTTT CASRTGPEKLFF
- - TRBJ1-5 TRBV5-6 TGTGCCAGCAGTCGGGAGCACAGCAATCAGCCCCAGCATTTT CASSREHSNQPQHF
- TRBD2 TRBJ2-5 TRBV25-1 TGTGCCAGCAGTGAAAAAGTGGCGGGGGGTGTGACCCAGTACTTC CASSEKVAGGVTQYF
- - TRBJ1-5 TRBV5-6 TGTGCCAGCAGCTTGGCCGGGAATCAGCCCCAGCATTTT CASSLAGNQPQHF
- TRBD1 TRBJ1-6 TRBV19 TGTGCCAGTAGTGACGGGATGACAGGGAACTATAATTCACCCCTCCACTTT CASSDGMTGNYNSPLHF
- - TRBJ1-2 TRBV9 TGTGCCAGCAGCGTAGACGGAGCTAACTATGGCTACACCTTC CASSVDGANYGYTF
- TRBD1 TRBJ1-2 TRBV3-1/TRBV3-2 TGTGCCAGCAGCCGTCCTCTAACGACAGGGGGGGCGGGCTACACCTTC CASSRPLTTGGAGYTF
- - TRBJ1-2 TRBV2 TGTGCCAGCAGTGTGGAGGGGCGCAACTATGGCTACACCTTC CASSVEGRNYGYTF
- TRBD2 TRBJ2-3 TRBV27 TGTGCCAGCAGTTTATGGCGGGGGGACACAGATACGCAGTATTTT CASSLWRGDTDTQYF
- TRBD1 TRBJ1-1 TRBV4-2 TGTGCCAGCAGCCCAACCGACAGGGTGGGCACTGAAGCTTTCTTT CASSPTDRVGTEAFF
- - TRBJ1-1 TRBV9 TGTGCCAGCAGCCCGACGGGGGGAGCGAGAAACACTGAAGCTTTCTTT CASSPTGGARNTEAFF
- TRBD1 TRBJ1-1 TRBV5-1 TGCGCCAGCAGCCCGCAAGAGACAGGGGCGTCGAAAGCTTTCTTT CASSPQETGASKAFF
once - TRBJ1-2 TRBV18 TGTGCCAGCTCACCGACTGAAGGCTATGGCTACACCTTC CASSPTEGYGYTF
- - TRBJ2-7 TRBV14 TGTGCCAGCAGCCATGAACAGGCGGTTTTTTCCTACGAGCAGTACTTC CASSHEQAVFSYEQYF
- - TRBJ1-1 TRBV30 TGTGCCTGGAGGCGAGGGGGAGCGAGGACTGAAGCTTTCTTT CAWRRGGARTEAFF